One T cell receptor (beta chain) is described in this entry. Its antigen is unknown. No qualities accompany the bases; no much larger clone lies one base away. The Qiagen DNeasy kit was used to extract genomic DNA both from unsorted PBMCs and from the negatively selected CD4+ and CD8+ fractions. Using primers that anneal to V and J segments, immunoSEQ multiplex PCR amplified the TCR beta CDR3 regions. A synthetic immune receptor repertoire was used to minimize amplification bias, and any remaining bias was removed computationally after sequencing. The original methods were these. Repertoire diversity was quantified as the Shannon entropy index using custom Python scripts. Unsorted, CD4+ and CD8+ repertoires were examined separately, except in combined analyses, for which CD4+ and CD8+ sequences were merged in silico. Clonal expansion was defined as a frequency increase of at least 2-fold after treatment compared with C1D1, and clones undetected at baseline were assigned a pseudocount of 0.5. Singleton clones were defined as clones with 0 or 1 copy at C1D1, and non-singleton clones were defined as clones with 2 or more copies. Clones expanded in unsorted samples were assigned a CD4+, CD8+ or unknown annotation through matching of protein sequences in sorted samples from the same patient. Diversity changes from C1D1 to C4D1 were tested in paired samples using Wilcoxon tests. Here the immuneACCESS table is served through TCRdb, limited to in-frame sequences with V and J called. Missing clones are a known gap in these copies; in checked studies unresolved V genes cover under half, and the rest lacks a known reason. The V and J calls and clone size come from that table; D and trimming were worked out from the DNA. The sample table shows 30,000 or so clones, and 80% to 95% are seen once. Roughly 0.24% of the sample is in the top ten clones.

Taken with the paper, the label for time point translates to: cycle 1 day 1 (C1D1), immediately before nivolumab initiation. Relapse after autologous stem cell transplantation had occurred in all trial patients, and cohorts A, B and C were distinguished by prior brentuximab vedotin exposure. A Miltenyi CD4+ T cell isolation kit was used for magnetic negative selection to purify CD4+ T cells from thawed PBMCs. The trial cohort included 50 to 70 patients with relapsed/refractory classical Hodgkin lymphoma, and each patient had a best overall response of complete response, partial response or progressive disease. In the multi-cohort phase II CheckMate 205 trial, trial patients received single-agent nivolumab. An independent review committee assessed best overall response by applying the 2007 International Working Group response criteria. Trial PBMCs were obtained immediately prior to nivolumab initiation (C1D1) and on therapy at cycle 2 day 1 and cycle 4 day 1. After peripheral blood was drawn into 8 mL Vacutainer Cell Preparation Tubes, PBMCs were isolated by centrifugation and then cryopreserved. Purified CD4+ and CD8+ fractions were generated only in cases for which an additional PBMC sample was available. Magnetically labelled cells were removed on LS columns in a quadroMACS separator, and the flow-through was collected as the purified fraction.

This specimen belongs to a study of PD-1 blockade in classical Hodgkin lymphoma (TCRdb year 2020). In the study overall: Nivolumab dosing was 3 mg/kg intravenously every 2 weeks, continuing until either disease progression or unacceptable toxicity. The study used TCR beta sequencing and CyTOF to define a peripheral blood immune signature of response to PD-1 blockade in classical Hodgkin lymphoma. Points the paper makes about the study in general: CD4+ but not CD8+ TCR diversity rose significantly by C4D1 (p=0.0027 vs p=0.16), most apparent in complete responders (p=0.02). Only a single clinical trial cohort was studied, and what caused the repertoire differences, possibly disease activity or prior therapy, remained undefined. Trial patients achieving complete response had baseline diversity similar to newly diagnosed patients, whereas partial responders and progressors had significantly lower diversity. Baseline TCR diversity was reported to be lower in newly diagnosed patients than in healthy donors, and even lower in relapsed/refractory patients. Diversity was lower in patients who began nivolumab less than 1 year after ASCT, so these patients were left out of later analyses to avoid confounding by immune reconstitution.

CDR1 SGHRS and CDR2 YFSETQ are derived from the germline V gene. At the junction V is shortened by 0 bases and J by 5 bases; bases outside the gene matches: 5. The CDR3 has 16 amino acids, counting the end cysteine and phenylalanine. Only the CDR3 portion is preserved as DNA: 48 bases, with reading frame beginning at the first base. The starting material was CD4+ T cells from blood, obtained at baseline. The chain uses TRBV5-1 and TRBJ1-4; 9 junctional bases match TRBD1. The receptor's source is a human donor with classical Hodgkin lymphoma. CDR3 loop: CASSLGGTGWNEKLFF. The base sequence is TGCGCCAGCAGCTTGGGAGGGACAGGGTGGAATGAAAAACTGTTTTTT.